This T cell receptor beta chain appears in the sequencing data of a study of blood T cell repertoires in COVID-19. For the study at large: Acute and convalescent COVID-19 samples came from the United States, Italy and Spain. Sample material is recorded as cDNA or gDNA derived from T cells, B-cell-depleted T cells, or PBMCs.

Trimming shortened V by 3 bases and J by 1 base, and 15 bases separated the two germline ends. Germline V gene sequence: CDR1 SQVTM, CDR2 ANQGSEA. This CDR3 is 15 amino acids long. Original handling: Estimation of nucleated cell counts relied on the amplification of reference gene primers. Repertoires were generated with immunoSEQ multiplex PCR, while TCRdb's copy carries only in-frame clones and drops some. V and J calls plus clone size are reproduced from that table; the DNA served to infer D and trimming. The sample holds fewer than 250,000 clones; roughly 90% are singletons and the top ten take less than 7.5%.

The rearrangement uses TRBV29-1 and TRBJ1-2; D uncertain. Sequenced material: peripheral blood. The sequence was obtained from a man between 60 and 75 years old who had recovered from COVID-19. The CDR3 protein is CSVEAGETVNYGYTF. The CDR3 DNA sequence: TGCAGCGTTGAGGCCGGGGAGACTGTTAACTATGGCTACACCTTC.